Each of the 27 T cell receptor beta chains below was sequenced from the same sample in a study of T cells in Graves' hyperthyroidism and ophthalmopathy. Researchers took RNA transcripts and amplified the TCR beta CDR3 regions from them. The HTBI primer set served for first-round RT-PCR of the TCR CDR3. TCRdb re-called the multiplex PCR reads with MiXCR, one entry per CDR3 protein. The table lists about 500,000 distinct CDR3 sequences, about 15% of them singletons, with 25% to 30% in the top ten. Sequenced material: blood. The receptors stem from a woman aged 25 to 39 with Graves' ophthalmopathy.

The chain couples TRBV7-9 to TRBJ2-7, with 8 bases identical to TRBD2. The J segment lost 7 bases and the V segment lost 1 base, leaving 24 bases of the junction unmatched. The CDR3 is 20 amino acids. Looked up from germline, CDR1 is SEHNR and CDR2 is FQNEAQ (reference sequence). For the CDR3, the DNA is TGTGCCAGCAGCTTAGAAGGCTTAGCGGGGTTGGGCCGCGGTTTGGGAGAGCAGTACTTC. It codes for CASSLEGLAGLGRGLGEQYF.

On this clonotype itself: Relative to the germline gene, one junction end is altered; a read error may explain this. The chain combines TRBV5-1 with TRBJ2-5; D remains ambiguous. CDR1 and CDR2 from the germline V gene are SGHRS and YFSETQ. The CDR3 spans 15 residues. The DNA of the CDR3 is TGCGCCAGCAGCCAGGACCCGACACCTGAAGAGGCCCAGTACTTC. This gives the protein CASSQDPTPEEAQYF.

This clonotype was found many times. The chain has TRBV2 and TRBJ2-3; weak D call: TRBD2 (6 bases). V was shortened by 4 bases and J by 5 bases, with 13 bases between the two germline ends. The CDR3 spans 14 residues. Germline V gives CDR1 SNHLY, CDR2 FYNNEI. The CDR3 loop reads CASSVADARDTQYF. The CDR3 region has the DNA TGTGCCAGCAGTGTAGCGGACGCACGAGATACGCAGTATTTT.

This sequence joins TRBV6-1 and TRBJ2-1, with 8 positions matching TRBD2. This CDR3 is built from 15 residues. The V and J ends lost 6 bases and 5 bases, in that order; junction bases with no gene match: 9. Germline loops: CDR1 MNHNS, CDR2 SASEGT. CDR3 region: CASSSLGTRNNEQFF. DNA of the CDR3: TGTGCCAGCAGCTCCCTTGGGACTAGGAACAATGAGCAGTTCTTC.

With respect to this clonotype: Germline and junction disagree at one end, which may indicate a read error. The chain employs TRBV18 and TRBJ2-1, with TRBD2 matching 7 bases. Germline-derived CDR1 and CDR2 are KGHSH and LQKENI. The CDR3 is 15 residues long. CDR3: CVSSPGRDPYNEQFF. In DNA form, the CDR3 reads TGTGTCAGCTCACCAGGGAGGGACCCGTACAATGAGCAGTTCTTC. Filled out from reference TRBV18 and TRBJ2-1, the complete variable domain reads NAGVMQNPRHLVRRRGQEARLRCSPMKGHSHVYWYRQLPEEGLKFMVYLQKENIIDESGMPKERFSAEFPKEGPSILRIQQVVRGDSAAYFCVSSPGRDPYNEQFFGPGTRLTVL.

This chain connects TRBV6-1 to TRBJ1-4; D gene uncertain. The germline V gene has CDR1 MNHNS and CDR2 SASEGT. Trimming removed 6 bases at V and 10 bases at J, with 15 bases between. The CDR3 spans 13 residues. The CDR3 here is CASSPDRVGKLFF. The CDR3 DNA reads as TGTGCCAGCAGCCCCGATCGTGTGGGAAAACTGTTTTTT.

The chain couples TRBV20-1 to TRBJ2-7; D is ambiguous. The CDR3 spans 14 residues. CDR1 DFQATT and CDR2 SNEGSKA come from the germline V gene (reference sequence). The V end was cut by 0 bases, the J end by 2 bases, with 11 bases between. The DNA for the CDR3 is TGCAGTGCTAGAGATGCTCGGGCAACCTACGAGCAGTACTTC. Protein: CSARDARATYEQYF.

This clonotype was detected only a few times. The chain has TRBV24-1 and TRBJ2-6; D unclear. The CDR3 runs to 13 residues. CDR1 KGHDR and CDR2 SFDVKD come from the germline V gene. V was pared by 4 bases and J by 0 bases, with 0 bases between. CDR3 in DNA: TGTGCCACCAGTGACTCTGGGGCCAACGTCCTGACTTTC. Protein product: CATSDSGANVLTF.

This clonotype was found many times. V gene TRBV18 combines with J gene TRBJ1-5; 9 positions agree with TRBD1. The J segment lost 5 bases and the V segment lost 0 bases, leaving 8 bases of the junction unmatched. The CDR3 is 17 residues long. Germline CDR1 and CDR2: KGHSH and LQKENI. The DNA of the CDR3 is TGTGCCAGCTCACCACCCTCCGGGACAGGGAATGATCAGCCCCAGCATTTT. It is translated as CASSPPSGTGNDQPQHF.

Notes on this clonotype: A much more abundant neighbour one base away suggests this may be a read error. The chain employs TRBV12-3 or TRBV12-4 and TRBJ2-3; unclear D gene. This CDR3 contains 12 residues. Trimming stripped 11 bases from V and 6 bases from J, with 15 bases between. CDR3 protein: CAGTRTGDTQYF. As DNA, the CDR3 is TGTGCCGGCACACGGACCGGGGATACGCAGTATTTT.

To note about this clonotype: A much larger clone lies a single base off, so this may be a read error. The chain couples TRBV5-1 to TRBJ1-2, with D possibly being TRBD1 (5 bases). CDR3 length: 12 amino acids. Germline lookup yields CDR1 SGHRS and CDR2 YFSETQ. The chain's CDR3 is CASQDTSYGHTF. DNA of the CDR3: TGCGCCAGCCAGGACACGAGCTATGGCCACACCTTC.

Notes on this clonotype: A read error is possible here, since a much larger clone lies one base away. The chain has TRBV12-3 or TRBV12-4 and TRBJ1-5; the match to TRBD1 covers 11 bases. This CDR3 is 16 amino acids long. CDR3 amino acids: CASSLTGQGGNQPPHF. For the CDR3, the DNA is TGTGCCAGCAGTTTAACGGGACAGGGGGGAAATCAGCCCCCGCATTTT.

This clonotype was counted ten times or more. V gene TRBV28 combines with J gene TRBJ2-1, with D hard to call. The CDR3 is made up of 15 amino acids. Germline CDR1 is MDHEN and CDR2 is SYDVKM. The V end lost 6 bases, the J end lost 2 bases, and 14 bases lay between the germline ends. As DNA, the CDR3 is TGTGCCAGCAGCCCCCCGATGGATGCCTACAATGAGCAGTTCTTC. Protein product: CASSPPMDAYNEQFF. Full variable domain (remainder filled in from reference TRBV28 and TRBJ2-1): DVKVTQSSRYLVKRTGEKVFLECVQDMDHENMFWYRQDPGLGLRLIYFSYDVKMKEKGDIPEGYSVSREKKERFSLILESASTNQTSMYLCASSPPMDAYNEQFFGPGTRLTVL.

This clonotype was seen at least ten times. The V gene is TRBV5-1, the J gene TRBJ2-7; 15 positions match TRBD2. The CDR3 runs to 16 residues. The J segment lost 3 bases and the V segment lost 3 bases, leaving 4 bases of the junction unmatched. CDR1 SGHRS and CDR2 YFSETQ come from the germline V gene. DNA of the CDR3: TGCGCCAGCAGCTCCTCGGGACTAGCGGGAGGCTACGAGCAGTACTTC. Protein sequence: CASSSSGLAGGYEQYF.

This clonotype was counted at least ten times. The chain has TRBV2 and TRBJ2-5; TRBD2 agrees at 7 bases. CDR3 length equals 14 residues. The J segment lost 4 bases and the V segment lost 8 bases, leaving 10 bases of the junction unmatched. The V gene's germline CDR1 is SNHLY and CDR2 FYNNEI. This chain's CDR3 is CASLPRLARETQYF. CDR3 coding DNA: TGTGCCAGCCTCCCCCGACTAGCCCGAGAGACCCAGTACTTC.

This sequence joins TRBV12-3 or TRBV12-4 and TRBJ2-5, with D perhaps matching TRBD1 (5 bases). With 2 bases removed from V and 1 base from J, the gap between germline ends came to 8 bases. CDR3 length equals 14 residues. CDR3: CASSLFDSQETQYF. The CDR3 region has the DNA TGTGCCAGCAGTTTATTTGACAGCCAAGAGACCCAGTACTTC.

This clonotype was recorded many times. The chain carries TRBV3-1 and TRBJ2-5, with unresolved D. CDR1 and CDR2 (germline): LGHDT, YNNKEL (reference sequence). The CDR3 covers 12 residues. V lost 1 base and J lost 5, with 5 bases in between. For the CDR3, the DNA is TGTGCCAGCAGCCAAGGTCGGGAGACCCAGTACTTC. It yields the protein CASSQGRETQYF.

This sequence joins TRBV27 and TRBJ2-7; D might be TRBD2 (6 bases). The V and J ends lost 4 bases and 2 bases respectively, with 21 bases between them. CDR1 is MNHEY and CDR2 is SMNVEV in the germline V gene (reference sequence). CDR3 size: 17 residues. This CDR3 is CASSSPGVAVHPYEQYF. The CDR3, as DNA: TGTGCCAGCAGTTCCCCGGGGGTAGCGGTTCACCCCTACGAGCAGTACTTC.

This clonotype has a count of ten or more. The CDR3 loop reads CASRPIKTAETQYF. The CDR3 region has the DNA TGTGCCAGCAGACCGATAAAGACAGCCGAGACCCAGTACTTC. This chain joins TRBV11-2 and TRBJ2-5, with a weak D call TRBD1 (5 bases). V lost 6 bases to trimming and J lost 5 bases, with 16 bases between them. The germline gives CDR1 SGHAT, CDR2 FQNNGV. The CDR3 spans 14 residues.

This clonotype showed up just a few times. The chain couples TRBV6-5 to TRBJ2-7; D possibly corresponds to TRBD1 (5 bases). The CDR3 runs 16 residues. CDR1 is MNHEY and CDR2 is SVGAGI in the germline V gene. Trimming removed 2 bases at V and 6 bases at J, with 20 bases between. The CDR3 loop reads CASSYNRWPDRREQYF. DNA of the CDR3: TGTGCCAGCAGTTACAACCGTTGGCCTGACAGACGCGAGCAGTACTTC.

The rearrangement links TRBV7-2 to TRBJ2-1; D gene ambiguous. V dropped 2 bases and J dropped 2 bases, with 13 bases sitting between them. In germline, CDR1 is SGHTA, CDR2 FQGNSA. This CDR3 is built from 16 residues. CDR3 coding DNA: TGTGCCAGCAGCTTACACGACGCCCCGGCCTACAATGAGCAGTTCTTC. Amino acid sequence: CASSLHDAPAYNEQFF.

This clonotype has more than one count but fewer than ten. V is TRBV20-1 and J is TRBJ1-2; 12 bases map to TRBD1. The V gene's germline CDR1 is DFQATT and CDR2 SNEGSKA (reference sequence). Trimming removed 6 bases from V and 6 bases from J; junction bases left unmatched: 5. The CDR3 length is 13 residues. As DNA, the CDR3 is TGCAGTGCGGAGGGACAGGGGGCCCATGGCTACACCTTC. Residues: CSAEGQGAHGYTF.

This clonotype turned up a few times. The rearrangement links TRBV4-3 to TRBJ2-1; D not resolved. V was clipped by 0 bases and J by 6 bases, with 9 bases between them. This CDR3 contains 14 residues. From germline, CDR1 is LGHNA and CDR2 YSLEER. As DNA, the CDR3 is TGCGCCAGCAGCCAAGACTTATACTCCAATGAGCAGTTCTTC. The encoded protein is CASSQDLYSNEQFF.

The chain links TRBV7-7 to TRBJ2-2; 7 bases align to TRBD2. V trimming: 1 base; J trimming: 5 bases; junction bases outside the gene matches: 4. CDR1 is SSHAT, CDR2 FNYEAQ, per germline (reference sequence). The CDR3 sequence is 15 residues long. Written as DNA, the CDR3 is TGTGCCAGCAGCTTAGGTGCTAGCGGAACCGGGGAGCTGTTTTTT. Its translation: CASSLGASGTGELFF. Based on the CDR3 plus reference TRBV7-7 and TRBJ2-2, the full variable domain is GAGVSQSPRYKVTKRGQDVTLRCDPISSHATLYWYQQALGQGPEFLTYFNYEAQPDKSGLPSDRFSAERPEGSISTLTIQRTEQRDSAMYRCASSLGASGTGELFFGEGSRLTVL.

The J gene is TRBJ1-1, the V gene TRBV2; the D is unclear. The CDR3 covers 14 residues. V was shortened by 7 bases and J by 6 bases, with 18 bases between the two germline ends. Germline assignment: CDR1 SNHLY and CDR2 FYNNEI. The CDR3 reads CASTKEGSDAEAFF. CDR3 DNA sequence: TGTGCCAGCACGAAGGAGGGTTCGGACGCTGAAGCTTTCTTT. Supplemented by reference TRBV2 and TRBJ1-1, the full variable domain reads EPEVTQTPSHQVTQMGQEVILRCVPISNHLYFYWYRQILGQKVEFLVSFYNNEISEKSEIFDDQFSVERPDGSNFTLKIRSTKLEDSAMYFCASTKEGSDAEAFFGQGTRLTVV.

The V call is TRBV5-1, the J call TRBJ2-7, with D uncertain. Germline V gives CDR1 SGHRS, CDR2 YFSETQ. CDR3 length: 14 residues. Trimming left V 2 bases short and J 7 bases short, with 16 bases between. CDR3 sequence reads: CASSFLHTADEQYF. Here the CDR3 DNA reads TGCGCCAGCAGCTTCTTACACACGGCCGATGAGCAGTACTTC.

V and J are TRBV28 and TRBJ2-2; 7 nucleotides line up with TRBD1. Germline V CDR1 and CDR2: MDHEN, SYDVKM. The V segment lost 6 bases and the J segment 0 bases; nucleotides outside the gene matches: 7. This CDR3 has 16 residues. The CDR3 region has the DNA TGTGCCAGCAGCCCCGGACAGGTGACGAACACCGGGGAGCTGTTTTTT. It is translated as CASSPGQVTNTGELFF.